These T cell receptor beta chains were read from a single sample in a study of CD8+ T cells in alopecia areata. The method was immunoSEQ multiplex PCR; TCRdb's version includes in-frame clones alone and lacks a portion of them. The sample carries fewer than 110,000 clones, 65% to 85% recorded once. The starting material was CD8+ T cells sorted from blood, obtained at week 24, from a patient treated with tofacitinib. Receptors originate from a human donor with alopecia areata. Each CDR3 is given with its conserved first and last residue. A D gene is named only where the DNA matches it firmly. Only part of the rows carry a size: once, few, many, or a class if the clone is expanded.

clone size: few
V gene: TRBV29-1
D gene: .
CDR3 length: 13
J gene: TRBJ2-4
CDR3 DNA: TGCAGCGTCCTGGGTCTAGCCAAAAACATTCAGTACTTC
CDR3 protein: CSVLGLAKNIQYF

clone size: .
V gene: TRBV13
D gene: .
CDR3 length: 15
J gene: TRBJ2-7
CDR3 DNA: TGTGCCAGCAGCTGGAGGGGTGGGGGTTACTACGAGCAGTACTTC
CDR3 protein: CASSWRGGGYYEQYF

clone size: .
V gene: TRBV5-1
D gene: TRBD1
CDR3 length: 14
J gene: TRBJ2-7
CDR3 DNA: TGCGCCAGCAGCGGGGGACAGGGGTACTACGAGCAGTACTTC
CDR3 protein: CASSGGQGYYEQYF

clone size: .
V gene: TRBV4-3
D gene: .
CDR3 length: 16
J gene: TRBJ1-1
CDR3 DNA: TGCGCCAGCAGCCAAGGTTCAGACAACATGAACACTGAAGCTTTCTTT
CDR3 protein: CASSQGSDNMNTEAFF

clone size: .
V gene: TRBV7-9
D gene: .
CDR3 length: 14
J gene: TRBJ2-7
CDR3 DNA: TGTGCCAGCAGCTCCGGGTACAGGCTCTACGAGCAGTACTTC
CDR3 protein: CASSSGYRLYEQYF

clone size: .
V gene: TRBV29-1
D gene: TRBD2
CDR3 length: 15
J gene: TRBJ2-1
CDR3 DNA: TGCAGCGTGACCGCTAGCGGGGGGGCCTACAATGAGCAGTTCTTC
CDR3 protein: CSVTASGGAYNEQFF

clone size: .
V gene: TRBV7-3
D gene: .
CDR3 length: 13
J gene: TRBJ2-7
CDR3 DNA: TGTGCCAGCAGCCTAGGGGACGGGTACGAGCAGTACTTC
CDR3 protein: CASSLGDGYEQYF

clone size: few
V gene: TRBV23-1
D gene: TRBD1
CDR3 length: 13
J gene: TRBJ1-5
CDR3 DNA: TGCGCCAGCTCGGTAGGGGGCCGACAGCCCCAGCATTTT
CDR3 protein: CASSVGGRQPQHF

clone size: .
V gene: TRBV2
D gene: TRBD2
CDR3 length: 20
J gene: TRBJ2-6
CDR3 DNA: TGTGCCAGCTTATTCACTAGCAGCGGGGCCTCCCGCTCTGGGGCCAACGTCCTGACTTTC
CDR3 protein: CASLFTSSGASRSGANVLTF

clone size: .
V gene: TRBV18
D gene: .
CDR3 length: 14
J gene: TRBJ2-3
CDR3 DNA: TGTGCCAGCTCGCCGGGACACAACACAGATACGCAGTATTTT
CDR3 protein: CASSPGHNTDTQYF

clone size: .
V gene: TRBV6-5
D gene: .
CDR3 length: 11
J gene: TRBJ1-1
CDR3 DNA: TGTGCCAGCGCGCAGAACACTGAAGCTTTCTTT
CDR3 protein: CASAQNTEAFF

clone size: few
V gene: TRBV15
D gene: TRBD2
CDR3 length: 17
J gene: TRBJ2-5
CDR3 DNA: TGTGCCACCAGCAGAGTAGCGGGCCAGATGATCCAAGAGACCCAGTACTTC
CDR3 protein: CATSRVAGQMIQETQYF

clone size: .
V gene: TRBV6-5
D gene: .
CDR3 length: 15
J gene: TRBJ1-5
CDR3 DNA: TGTGCCAGCAGTTACTCGGGGGCCGGGAATCAGCCCCAGCATTTT
CDR3 protein: CASSYSGAGNQPQHF

clone size: .
V gene: TRBV15
D gene: .
CDR3 length: 14
J gene: TRBJ2-6
CDR3 DNA: TGTGCCACCAGCAGAGATGATGGGGCCAACGTCCTGACTTTC
CDR3 protein: CATSRDDGANVLTF

clone size: .
V gene: TRBV6-5
D gene: .
CDR3 length: 14
J gene: TRBJ2-1
CDR3 DNA: TGTGCCAGCAGAACGACGAGCTCCTACAATGAGCAGTTCTTC
CDR3 protein: CASRTTSSYNEQFF

clone size: .
V gene: TRBV15
D gene: TRBD1
CDR3 length: 15
J gene: TRBJ1-1
CDR3 DNA: TGTGCCACCAGCAGGGTAAGACAGGGGCAGGATGAAGCTTTCTTT
CDR3 protein: CATSRVRQGQDEAFF

clone size: .
V gene: TRBV5-6
D gene: .
CDR3 length: 15
J gene: TRBJ2-3
CDR3 DNA: TGTGCCAGCAGCTTGTTAAGGAGCCCCACGGATACGCAGTATTTT
CDR3 protein: CASSLLRSPTDTQYF

clone size: .
V gene: TRBV4-3
D gene: .
CDR3 length: 15
J gene: TRBJ2-1
CDR3 DNA: TGCGCCAGCAGCCAAGATAGGGCCGGGTACAATGAGCAGTTCTTC
CDR3 protein: CASSQDRAGYNEQFF

clone size: .
V gene: TRBV6-5
D gene: .
CDR3 length: 13
J gene: TRBJ2-7
CDR3 DNA: TGTGCCAGCAGGACCTTTAGCTCCTACGAGCAGTACTTC
CDR3 protein: CASRTFSSYEQYF

clone size: .
V gene: TRBV27
D gene: .
CDR3 length: 15
J gene: TRBJ2-1
CDR3 DNA: TGTGCCAGCAGTTTAGACTCGAGCTCCTACAATGAGCAGTTCTTC
CDR3 protein: CASSLDSSSYNEQFF

clone size: .
V gene: TRBV4-2
D gene: TRBD1
CDR3 length: 14
J gene: TRBJ2-2
CDR3 DNA: TGTGCCAGCAGCCTAGAGACAGGGTCCGGGGAGCTGTTTTTT
CDR3 protein: CASSLETGSGELFF

clone size: .
V gene: TRBV19
D gene: .
CDR3 length: 10
J gene: TRBJ1-2
CDR3 DNA: TGTGCCACTTATGAGGGCGGCTACACCTTC
CDR3 protein: CATYEGGYTF

clone size: once
V gene: TRBV27
D gene: TRBD2
CDR3 length: 15
J gene: TRBJ2-3
CDR3 DNA: TGTGCCAGCAGACCAGCGGGGGCTAGCACAGATACGCAGTATTTT
CDR3 protein: CASRPAGASTDTQYF

clone size: .
V gene: TRBV7-9
D gene: TRBD2
CDR3 length: 14
J gene: TRBJ2-1
CDR3 DNA: TGTGCCAGCAGCTCGGGACTAGCGTGGGGTGAGCAGTTCTTC
CDR3 protein: CASSSGLAWGEQFF

clone size: .
V gene: TRBV7-2
D gene: .
CDR3 length: 16
J gene: TRBJ1-6
CDR3 DNA: TGTGCCAGCAGCCGTATTATTGGGAACAGGGAATCACCCCTCCACTTT
CDR3 protein: CASSRIIGNRESPLHF

clone size: .
V gene: TRBV7-9
D gene: .
CDR3 length: 16
J gene: TRBJ2-7
CDR3 DNA: TGTGCCAGCAGCCCCACCGGAGGGACAGAATTCTACGAGCAGTACTTC
CDR3 protein: CASSPTGGTEFYEQYF

clone size: .
V gene: TRBV7-2
D gene: TRBD2
CDR3 length: 15
J gene: TRBJ2-7
CDR3 DNA: TGTGCCAGCAGCTTAGGCGGGGGGGAGACCTACGAGCAGTACTTC
CDR3 protein: CASSLGGGETYEQYF

clone size: .
V gene: TRBV7-9
D gene: .
CDR3 length: 14
J gene: TRBJ2-5
CDR3 DNA: TGTGCCAGCAGCCTAGGGGGTTTACAAGAGACCCAGTACTTC
CDR3 protein: CASSLGGLQETQYF

clone size: .
V gene: TRBV19
D gene: TRBD1
CDR3 length: 15
J gene: TRBJ2-1
CDR3 DNA: TGTGCCAGTAGTATAGGGGCGACAGGGTACAATGAGCAGTTCTTC
CDR3 protein: CASSIGATGYNEQFF